The 14 T cell receptor beta chains below come from one sample, sequenced in a study of cytomegalovirus exposure and HLA in healthy donors. Assay: immunoSEQ multiplex PCR; the TCRdb copy retains only in-frame clones and omits some. Of approximately 240,000 clones listed, about 93% were seen once; the top ten hold roughly 1%. The source material was PBMCs. Source of these receptors: a young woman in good health and CMV-seronegative.

This chain joins TRBV27 and TRBJ1-1; 7 nucleotides agree with TRBD1. V lost 8 bases and J lost 6; bases outside the gene matches: 15. The CDR3 consists of 15 residues. Germline V gives CDR1 MNHEY, CDR2 SMNVEV (reference sequence). CDR3 loop: CASLPRGFINAEAFF. The CDR3 coding sequence is TGTGCCAGCCTACCCAGGGGGTTCATTAACGCTGAAGCTTTCTTT.

Points on this clone: This same CDR3 is encoded by further DNA sequences in the sample. The chain recombines TRBV5-1 with TRBJ1-1; D uncertain. Germline-derived CDR1 and CDR2 are SGHRS and YFSETQ. V was clipped by 1 base and J by 0 bases, with 10 bases between them. The CDR3 runs 15 residues. The CDR3 loop is CASSLFPGMNTEAFF. The CDR3 DNA follows: TGCGCCAGCAGCTTGTTCCCCGGGATGAACACTGAAGCTTTCTTT.

This clone was detected once. This chain connects TRBV4-1 to TRBJ1-2; 7 nucleotides line up with TRBD1. This CDR3 spans 15 amino acids. V was clipped by 3 bases and J by 4 bases; unmatched bases: 8. Germline values: CDR1 MGHRA, CDR2 YSYEKL. CDR3 in DNA: TGCGCCAGCAGCCATATACCGACAGGGACCTATGGCTACACCTTC. Translated, it gives CASSHIPTGTYGYTF.

Regarding this clone: A junction end diverges from the germline sequence, so it may reflect a read error. This chain links TRBV5-1 with TRBJ2-1; TRBD2 agrees at 8 bases. The germline gives CDR1 SGHRS, CDR2 YFSETQ. The CDR3 loop spans 17 amino acids. This chain's CDR3 is CASSLVILAGSSNEQFF. Written as DNA, the CDR3 is TGCGCCAGCAGCTTGGTAATCCTAGCGGGTTCCTCCAATGAGCAGTTCTTC.

This chain joins TRBV28 and TRBJ2-2; 7 bases are shared with TRBD1. V shed 3 bases, J shed 7 bases, and the junction held 11 bases outside the gene matches. The CDR3 loop spans 16 amino acids. The germline gives CDR1 MDHEN, CDR2 SYDVKM. DNA of the CDR3: TGTGCCAGCAGTTTGTGGGCAGGGGGAATGGTCGGGGAGCTGTTTTTT. Translation gives CASSLWAGGMVGELFF.

This chain uses TRBV15 with TRBJ1-5, with 8 positions matching TRBD1. This CDR3 has 15 amino acids. The junction had 10 bases not matched to a gene; V was cut back by 9 bases and J by 3 bases. In germline, CDR1 is LNHNV, CDR2 YYDKDF (reference sequence). The CDR3 loop is CATSGQGLANQPQHF. Here the CDR3 DNA reads TGTGCCACTTCAGGACAGGGATTGGCCAATCAGCCCCAGCATTTT. The full variable domain, rest sourced from reference TRBV15 and TRBJ1-5, is DAMVIQNPRYQVTQFGKPVTLSCSQTLNHNVMYWYQQKSSQAPKLLFHYYDKDFNNEADTPDNFQSRRPNTSFCFLDIRSPGLGDTAMYLCATSGQGLANQPQHFGDGTRLSIL.

The chain combines TRBV5-6 with TRBJ2-7, with 8 bases that match TRBD1. Looked up from germline, CDR1 is SGHDT and CDR2 is YYEEEE. V shed 4 bases, J shed 6 bases, and the junction held 18 bases outside the gene matches. CDR3 size: 17 residues. CDR3 region: CASSDGQGWDLVSEQYF. The DNA for the CDR3 is TGTGCCAGCAGCGACGGACAGGGCTGGGACTTGGTGAGCGAGCAGTACTTC.

This clone was found once. V usage is TRBV10-3 and J usage is TRBJ2-2; 15 nucleotides align to TRBD2. The germline CDR1 and CDR2 sequences are ENHRY and SYGVKD. The trim removed 3 bases at V and 5 bases at J, leaving 7 bases unmatched. This CDR3 spans 18 amino acids. This CDR3 reads CAISDPGLAGGSTGELFF. CDR3 sequence (DNA): TGTGCCATCAGTGACCCAGGACTAGCGGGAGGGAGTACCGGGGAGCTGTTTTTT.

The chain joins TRBV19 to TRBJ2-7; TRBD2 agrees at 7 bases. Germline V gene data show CDR1 as LNHDA and CDR2 as SQIVND (reference sequence). V trimming: 5 bases; J trimming: 3 bases; junction bases outside the gene matches: 7. The CDR3 has 14 amino acids. CDR3 protein: CASSPTSSGYEQYF. In nucleotides, the CDR3 is TGTGCCAGTAGTCCCACCTCTAGCGGCTACGAGCAGTACTTC.

V usage is TRBV18 and J usage is TRBJ2-3; 9 bases match TRBD2. Germline-derived CDR1 and CDR2 are KGHSH and LQKENI. The junction had 9 bases not matched to a gene; V was cut back by 4 bases and J by 4 bases. The CDR3 consists of 16 residues. As DNA, the CDR3 is TGTGCCAGCTCACGAGAAAGCGGGAGGATCGCAGATACGCAGTATTTT. Translation: CASSRESGRIADTQYF.

The CDR3 is CASSIRGENEKLFF. The DNA for the CDR3 is TGTGCCAGCAGTATCCGGGGGGAGAATGAAAAACTGTTTTTT. V and J are TRBV6-5 and TRBJ1-4; D is perhaps TRBD1 (5 bases). Germline assignment: CDR1 MNHEY and CDR2 SVGAGI. The CDR3 spans 14 residues. The V end lost 5 bases, the J end lost 5 bases, and 12 bases lay between the germline ends.

The chain combines TRBV27 with TRBJ2-7; 7 bases align to TRBD1. The germline V gene encodes CDR1 MNHEY and CDR2 SMNVEV (reference sequence). The trim removed 3 bases at V and 2 bases at J, leaving 1 base unmatched. There are 13 residues in the CDR3. The chain's CDR3 is CASSFQGAYEQYF. The CDR3 DNA follows: TGTGCCAGCAGTTTTCAGGGGGCCTACGAGCAGTACTTC.

This rearrangement joins TRBV7-2 to TRBJ2-2; tentative D call: TRBD2 (6 bases). CDR1 is SGHTA, CDR2 FQGNSA, per germline. The V end lost 0 bases, the J end lost 5 bases, and 7 bases lay between the germline ends. The CDR3 extends over 14 amino acids. CDR3 residues: CASSLAGGTGELFF. CDR3 bases: TGTGCCAGCAGCTTAGCGGGGGGAACCGGGGAGCTGTTTTTT.

This rearrangement joins TRBV6-6 to TRBJ1-6; a weak D match, TRBD1 (5 bases). V was shortened by 2 bases and J by 9 bases, with 17 bases between the two germline ends. Germline CDR1 MNHNY, CDR2 SVGAGI (reference sequence). This CDR3 contains 16 residues. CDR3 residues: CASSYDSGGVGSPLHF. In DNA form, the CDR3 reads TGTGCCAGCAGTTACGATTCCGGGGGTGTGGGTTCACCCCTCCACTTT.